This TCR beta chain was obtained from a study of blood T cell repertoires in COVID-19. About the research overall: Nucleic acid was either cDNA or gDNA, and it came from T cells, B-cell-depleted T cells, or PBMCs.

This CDR3 region has 15 residues. V was pared by 5 bases and J by 5 bases, with 12 bases of the junction left unmatched. Germline V CDR1 and CDR2: SGHNT, YENEEA. Membership in each cohort depended on participant-reported clinical history. Assay used: immunoSEQ multiplex PCR; TCRdb lists only in-frame clones, some missing. The data contain 300,000 to 400,000 clones, approximately 84% of them singletons. V and J are TRBV11-3 and TRBJ2-7, with 7 bases aligning to TRBD1. The receptor was isolated from a woman aged 25 to 39 who had recovered from COVID-19. The sequenced sample consisted of PBMCs or T cells enriched from blood (not recorded which). The CDR3 here is CASSPGTALVNEQYF. In DNA, the CDR3 is TGTGCCAGCAGCCCAGGGACAGCGCTTGTGAACGAGCAGTACTTC.